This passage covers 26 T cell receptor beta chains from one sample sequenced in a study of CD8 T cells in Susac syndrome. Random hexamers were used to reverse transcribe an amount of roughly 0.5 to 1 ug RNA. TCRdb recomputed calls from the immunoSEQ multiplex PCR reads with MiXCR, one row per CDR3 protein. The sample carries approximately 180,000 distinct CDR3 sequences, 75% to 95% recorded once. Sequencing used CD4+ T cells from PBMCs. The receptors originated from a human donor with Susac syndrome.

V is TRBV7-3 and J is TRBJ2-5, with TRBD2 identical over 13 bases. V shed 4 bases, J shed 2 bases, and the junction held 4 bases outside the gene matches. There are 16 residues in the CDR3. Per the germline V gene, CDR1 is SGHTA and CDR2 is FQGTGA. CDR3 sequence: CASSSGLAGDQETQYF. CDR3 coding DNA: TGTGCCAGCAGCTCTGGACTAGCGGGGGATCAAGAGACCCAGTACTTC.

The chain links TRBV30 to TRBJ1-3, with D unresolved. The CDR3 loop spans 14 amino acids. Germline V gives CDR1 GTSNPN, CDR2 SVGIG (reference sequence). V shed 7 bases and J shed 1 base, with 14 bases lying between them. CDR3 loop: CASLYSDSGNTIYF. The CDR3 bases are TGTGCCTCTCTGTACTCCGATTCTGGAAACACCATATATTTT.

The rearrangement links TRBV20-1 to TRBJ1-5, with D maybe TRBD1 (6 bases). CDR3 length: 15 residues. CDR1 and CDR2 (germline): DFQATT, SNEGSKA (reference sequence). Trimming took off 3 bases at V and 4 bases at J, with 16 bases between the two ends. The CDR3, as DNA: TGCAGTGCTAGCCACCAAGGACAGCTTAATCAGCCCCAGCATTTT. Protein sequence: CSASHQGQLNQPQHF.

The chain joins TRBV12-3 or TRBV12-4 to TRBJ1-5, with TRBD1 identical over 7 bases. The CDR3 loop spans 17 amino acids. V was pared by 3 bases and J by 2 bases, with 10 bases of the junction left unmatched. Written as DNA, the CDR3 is TGTGCCAGCAGTTTTACGACAGGGTTTGAGGGCAATCAGCCCCAGCATTTT. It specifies CASSFTTGFEGNQPQHF.

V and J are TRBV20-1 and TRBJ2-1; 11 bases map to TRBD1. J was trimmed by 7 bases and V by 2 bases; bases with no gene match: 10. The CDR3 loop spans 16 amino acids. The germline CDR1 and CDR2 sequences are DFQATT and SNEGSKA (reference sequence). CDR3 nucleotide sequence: TGCAGTGCTAGACTCCGGGACAGGGGGAATTGGAATGAGCAGTTCTTC. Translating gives CSARLRDRGNWNEQFF.

The DNA for the CDR3 is TGTGCCAGCAGTGAAGTACGTATGGGGAGGGGCCGCTCTTATCAGCCCCAGCATTTT. Its protein product is CASSEVRMGRGRSYQPQHF. V usage is TRBV6-1 and J usage is TRBJ1-5; possible D gene TRBD1, 5 bases. V lost 1 base, J lost 5 bases, and 24 bases lay in between. In germline, CDR1 is MNHNS, CDR2 SASEGT. The CDR3 is 19 amino acids.

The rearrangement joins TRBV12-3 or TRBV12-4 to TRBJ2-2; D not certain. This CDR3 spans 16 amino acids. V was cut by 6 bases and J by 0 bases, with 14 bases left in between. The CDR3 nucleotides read TGTGCCAGCAGACCAACCACGACGGCGAACACCGGGGAGCTGTTTTTT. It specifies CASRPTTTANTGELFF.

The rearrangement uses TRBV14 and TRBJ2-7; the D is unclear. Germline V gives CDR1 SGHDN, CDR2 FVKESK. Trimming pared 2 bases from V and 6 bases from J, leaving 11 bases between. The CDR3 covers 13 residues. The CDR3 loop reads CASSQLGIGEQYF. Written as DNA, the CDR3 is TGTGCCAGCAGCCAACTGGGAATTGGCGAGCAGTACTTC.

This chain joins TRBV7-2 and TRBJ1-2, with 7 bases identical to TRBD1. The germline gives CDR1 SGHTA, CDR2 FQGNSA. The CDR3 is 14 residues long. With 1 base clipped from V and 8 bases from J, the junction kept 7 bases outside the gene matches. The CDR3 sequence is CASSLDRGRGGYTF. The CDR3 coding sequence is TGTGCCAGCAGCTTAGACAGGGGTAGGGGAGGCTACACCTTC.

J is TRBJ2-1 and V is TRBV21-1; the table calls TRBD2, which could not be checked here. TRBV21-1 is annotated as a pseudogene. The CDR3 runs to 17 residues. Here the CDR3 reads CASSKRNLADHASGQFF. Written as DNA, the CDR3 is TGTGCCAGCAGCAAACGAAACCTAGCGGATCATGCCAGTGGGCAGTTCTTC.

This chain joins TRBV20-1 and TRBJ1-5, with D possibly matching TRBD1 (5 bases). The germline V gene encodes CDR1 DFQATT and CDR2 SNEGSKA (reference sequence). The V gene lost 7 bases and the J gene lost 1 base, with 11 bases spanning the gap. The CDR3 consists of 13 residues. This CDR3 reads CSGSGGSNQPQHF. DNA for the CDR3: TGCAGTGGGTCCGGGGGGAGCAATCAGCCCCAGCATTTT.

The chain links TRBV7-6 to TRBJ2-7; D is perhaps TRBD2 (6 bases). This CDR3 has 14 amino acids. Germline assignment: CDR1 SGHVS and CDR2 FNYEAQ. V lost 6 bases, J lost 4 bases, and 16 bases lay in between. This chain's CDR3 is CASSSTGRRYEQYF. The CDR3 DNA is TGTGCCAGCAGTTCCACCGGGAGACGTTACGAGCAGTACTTC.

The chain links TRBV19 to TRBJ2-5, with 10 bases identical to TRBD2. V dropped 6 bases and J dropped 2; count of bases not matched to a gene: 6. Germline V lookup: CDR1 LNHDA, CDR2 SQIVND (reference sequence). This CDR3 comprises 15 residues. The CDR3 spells CASRRTSGRQETQYF. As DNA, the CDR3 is TGTGCCAGTAGACGGACTAGCGGAAGGCAAGAGACCCAGTACTTC. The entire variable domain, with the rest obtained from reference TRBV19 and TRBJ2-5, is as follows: DGGITQSPKYLFRKEGQNVTLSCEQNLNHDAMYWYRQDPGQGLRLIYYSQIVNDFQKGDIAEGYSVSREKKESFPLTVTSAQKNPTAFYLCASRRTSGRQETQYFGPGTRLLVL.

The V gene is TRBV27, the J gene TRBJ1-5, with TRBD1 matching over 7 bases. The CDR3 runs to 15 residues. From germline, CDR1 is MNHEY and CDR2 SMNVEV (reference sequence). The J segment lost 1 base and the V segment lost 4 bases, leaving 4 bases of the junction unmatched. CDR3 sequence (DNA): TGTGCCAGCAGTTCCTCGACAGGGAGCAATCAGCCCCAGCATTTT. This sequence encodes CASSSSTGSNQPQHF.

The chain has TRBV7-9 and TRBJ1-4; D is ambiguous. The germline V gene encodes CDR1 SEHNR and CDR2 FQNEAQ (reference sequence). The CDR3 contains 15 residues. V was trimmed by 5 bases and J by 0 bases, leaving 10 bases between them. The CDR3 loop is CASSPKTATNEKLFF. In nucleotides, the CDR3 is TGTGCCAGCAGCCCAAAGACGGCAACTAATGAAAAACTGTTTTTT.

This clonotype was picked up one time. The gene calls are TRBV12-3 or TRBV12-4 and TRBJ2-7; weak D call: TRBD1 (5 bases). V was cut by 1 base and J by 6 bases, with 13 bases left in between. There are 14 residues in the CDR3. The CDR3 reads CASSLGRRVGEQYF. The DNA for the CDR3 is TGTGCCAGCAGTTTAGGCCGCAGGGTAGGCGAGCAGTACTTC.

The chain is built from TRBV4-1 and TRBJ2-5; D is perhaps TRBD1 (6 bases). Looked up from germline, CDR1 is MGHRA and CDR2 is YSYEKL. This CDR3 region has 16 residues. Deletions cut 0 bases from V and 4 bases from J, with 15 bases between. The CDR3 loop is CASSQETSLQGETQYF. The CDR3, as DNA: TGCGCCAGCAGCCAAGAAACCTCCTTACAGGGAGAGACCCAGTACTTC.

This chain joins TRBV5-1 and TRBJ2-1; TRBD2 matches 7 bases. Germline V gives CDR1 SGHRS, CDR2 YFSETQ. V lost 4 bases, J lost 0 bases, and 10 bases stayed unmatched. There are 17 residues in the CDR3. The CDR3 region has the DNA TGCGCCAGCAGCCCAGGTCAGGGACTAAGCTCCTACAATGAGCAGTTCTTC. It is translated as CASSPGQGLSSYNEQFF.

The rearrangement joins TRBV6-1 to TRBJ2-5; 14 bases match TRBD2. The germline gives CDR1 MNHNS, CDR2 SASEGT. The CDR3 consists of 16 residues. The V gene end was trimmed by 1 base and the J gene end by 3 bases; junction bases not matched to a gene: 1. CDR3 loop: CASSEVGLAGEETQYF. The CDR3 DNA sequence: TGTGCCAGCAGTGAAGTGGGACTAGCGGGGGAAGAGACCCAGTACTTC.

The CDR3 sequence is CASSQGQYTINEQFF. The CDR3 region has the DNA TGTGCCAGCAGCCAGGGACAGTATACTATAAATGAGCAGTTCTTC. The chain has TRBV7-9 and TRBJ2-1, with TRBD1 matching 7 bases. Per germline, CDR1 SEHNR and CDR2 FQNEAQ (reference sequence). The CDR3 spans 15 residues. Germline trimming cut 5 bases from V and 7 bases from J; bases unmatched to any gene: 11.

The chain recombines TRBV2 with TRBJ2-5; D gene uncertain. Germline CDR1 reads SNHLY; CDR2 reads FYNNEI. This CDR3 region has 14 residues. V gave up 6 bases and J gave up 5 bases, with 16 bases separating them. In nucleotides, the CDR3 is TGTGCCAGCAGGGGTACGACCTTTGGTGAGACCCAGTACTTC. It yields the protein CASRGTTFGETQYF.

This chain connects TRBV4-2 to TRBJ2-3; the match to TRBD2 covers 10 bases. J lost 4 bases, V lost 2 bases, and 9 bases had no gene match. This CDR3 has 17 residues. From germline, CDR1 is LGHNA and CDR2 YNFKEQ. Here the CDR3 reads CASSQSGTSGIPDTQYF. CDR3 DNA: TGTGCCAGCAGCCAAAGCGGAACTAGCGGGATTCCAGATACGCAGTATTTT.

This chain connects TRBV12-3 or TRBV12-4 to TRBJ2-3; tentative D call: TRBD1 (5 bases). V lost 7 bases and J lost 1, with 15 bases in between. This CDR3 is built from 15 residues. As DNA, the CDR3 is TGTGCCAGCACCCGACAGTTCGACCGCACAGATACGCAGTATTTT. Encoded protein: CASTRQFDRTDTQYF.

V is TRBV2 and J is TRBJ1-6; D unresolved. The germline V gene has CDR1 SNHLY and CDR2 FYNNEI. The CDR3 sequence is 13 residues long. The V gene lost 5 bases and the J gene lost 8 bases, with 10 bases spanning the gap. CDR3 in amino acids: CASSSAQDSPLHF. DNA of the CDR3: TGTGCCAGCAGTTCCGCTCAGGATTCACCCCTCCACTTT.

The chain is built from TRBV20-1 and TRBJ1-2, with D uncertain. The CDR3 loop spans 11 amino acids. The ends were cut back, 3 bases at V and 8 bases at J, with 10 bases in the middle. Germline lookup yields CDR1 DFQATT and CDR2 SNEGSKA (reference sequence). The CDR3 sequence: CSASMGEGYTF. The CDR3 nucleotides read TGCAGTGCTAGCATGGGAGAGGGCTACACCTTC.

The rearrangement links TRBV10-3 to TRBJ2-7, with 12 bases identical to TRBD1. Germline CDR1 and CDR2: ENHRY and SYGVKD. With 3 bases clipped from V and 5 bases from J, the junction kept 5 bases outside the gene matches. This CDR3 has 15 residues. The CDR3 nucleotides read TGTGCCATCAGTGATCGGGACAGGGGGCCCAACGAGCAGTACTTC. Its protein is CAISDRDRGPNEQYF.